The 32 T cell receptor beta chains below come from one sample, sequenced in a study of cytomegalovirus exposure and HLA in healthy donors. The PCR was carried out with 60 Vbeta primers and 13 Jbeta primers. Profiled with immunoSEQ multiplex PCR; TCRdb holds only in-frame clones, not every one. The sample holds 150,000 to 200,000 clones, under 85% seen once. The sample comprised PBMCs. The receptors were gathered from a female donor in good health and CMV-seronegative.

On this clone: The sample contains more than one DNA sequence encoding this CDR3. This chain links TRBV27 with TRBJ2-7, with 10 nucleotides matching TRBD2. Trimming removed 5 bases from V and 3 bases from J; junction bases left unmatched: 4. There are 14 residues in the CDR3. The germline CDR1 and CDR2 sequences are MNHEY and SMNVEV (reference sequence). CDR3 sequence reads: CASSLSGRVYEQYF. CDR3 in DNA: TGTGCCAGCAGTCTAAGCGGGAGGGTCTACGAGCAGTACTTC.

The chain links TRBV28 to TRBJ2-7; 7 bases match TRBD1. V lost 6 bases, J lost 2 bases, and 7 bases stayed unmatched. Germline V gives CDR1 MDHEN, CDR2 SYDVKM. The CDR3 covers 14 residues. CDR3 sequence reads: CASSTRQGPYEQYF. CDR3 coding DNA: TGTGCCAGCAGCACCCGACAGGGACCCTACGAGCAGTACTTC.

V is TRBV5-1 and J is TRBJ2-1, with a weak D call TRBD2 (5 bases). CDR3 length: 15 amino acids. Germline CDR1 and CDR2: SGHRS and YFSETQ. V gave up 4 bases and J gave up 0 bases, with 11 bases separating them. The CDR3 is CASSLQLGSYNEQFF. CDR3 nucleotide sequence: TGCGCCAGCAGCCTCCAACTAGGCTCCTACAATGAGCAGTTCTTC.

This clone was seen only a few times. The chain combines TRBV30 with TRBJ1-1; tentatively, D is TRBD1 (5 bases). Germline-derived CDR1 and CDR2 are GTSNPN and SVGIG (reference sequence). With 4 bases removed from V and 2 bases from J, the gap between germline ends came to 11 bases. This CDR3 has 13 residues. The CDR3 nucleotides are TGTGCCTGGACTGGGGCGCCCAACACTGAAGCTTTCTTT. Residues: CAWTGAPNTEAFF. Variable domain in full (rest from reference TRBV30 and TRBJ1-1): SQTIHQWPATLVQPVGSPLSLECTVEGTSNPNLYWYRQAAGRGLQLLFYSVGIGQISSEVPQNLSASRPQDRQFILSSKKLLLSDSGFYLCAWTGAPNTEAFFGQGTRLTVV.

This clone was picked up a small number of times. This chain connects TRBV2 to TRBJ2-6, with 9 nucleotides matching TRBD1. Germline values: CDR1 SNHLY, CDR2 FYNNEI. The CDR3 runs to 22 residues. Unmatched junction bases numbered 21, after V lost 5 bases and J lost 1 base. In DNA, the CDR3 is TGTGCCAGCAGTCTAATTGGCGCATTCATTCCGGGACAGGGTTCTGGGGCCAACGTCCTGACTTTC. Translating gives CASSLIGAFIPGQGSGANVLTF.

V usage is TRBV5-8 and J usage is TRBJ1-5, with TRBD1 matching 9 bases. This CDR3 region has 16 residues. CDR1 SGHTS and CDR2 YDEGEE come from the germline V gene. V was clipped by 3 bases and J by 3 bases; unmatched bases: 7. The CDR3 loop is CASSWGTGSPNQPQHF. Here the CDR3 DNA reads TGTGCCAGCAGCTGGGGGACAGGGAGCCCCAATCAGCCCCAGCATTTT.

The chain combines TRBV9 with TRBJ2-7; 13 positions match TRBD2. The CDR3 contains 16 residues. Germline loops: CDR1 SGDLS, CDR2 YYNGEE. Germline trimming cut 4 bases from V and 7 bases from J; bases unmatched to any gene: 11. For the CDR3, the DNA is TGTGCCAGCAGCCCCTCGGGACTAGCGGGGACACGTGAGCAGTACTTC. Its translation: CASSPSGLAGTREQYF.

CDR3 residues: CASSFGQAQYF. DNA for the CDR3: TGTGCCAGCAGCTTTGGGCAGGCGCAGTATTTT. This chain connects TRBV5-6 to TRBJ2-3; D unclear. V shed 2 bases and J shed 10 bases, with 8 bases lying between them. Germline V CDR1 and CDR2: SGHDT, YYEEEE. The CDR3 loop spans 11 amino acids.

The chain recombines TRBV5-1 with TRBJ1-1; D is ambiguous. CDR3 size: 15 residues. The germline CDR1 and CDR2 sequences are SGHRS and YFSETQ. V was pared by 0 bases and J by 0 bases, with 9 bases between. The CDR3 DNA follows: TGCGCCAGCAGCTTGGTGGGAGGATTGAACACTGAAGCTTTCTTT. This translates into CASSLVGGLNTEAFF.

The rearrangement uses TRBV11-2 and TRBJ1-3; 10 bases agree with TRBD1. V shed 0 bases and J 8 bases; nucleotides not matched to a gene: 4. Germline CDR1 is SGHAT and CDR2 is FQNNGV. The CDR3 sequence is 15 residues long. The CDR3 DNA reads TGTGCCAGCAGCTTAGATGGGACAGGGGAAGACACCATATATTTT. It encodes CASSLDGTGEDTIYF.

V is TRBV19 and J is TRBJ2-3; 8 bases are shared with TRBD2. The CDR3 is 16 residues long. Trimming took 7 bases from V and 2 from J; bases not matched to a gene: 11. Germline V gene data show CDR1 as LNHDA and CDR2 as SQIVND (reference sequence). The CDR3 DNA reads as TGTGCCAGTACCCGACTAGCGTCCGGGGCCACAGATACGCAGTATTTT. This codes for CASTRLASGATDTQYF.

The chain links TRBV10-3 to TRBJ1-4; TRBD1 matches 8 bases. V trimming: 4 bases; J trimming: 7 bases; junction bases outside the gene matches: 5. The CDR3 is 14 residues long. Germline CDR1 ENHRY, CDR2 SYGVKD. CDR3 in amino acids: CAISGDRGGEKLFF. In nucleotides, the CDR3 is TGTGCCATCAGTGGAGACAGGGGAGGTGAAAAACTGTTTTTT.

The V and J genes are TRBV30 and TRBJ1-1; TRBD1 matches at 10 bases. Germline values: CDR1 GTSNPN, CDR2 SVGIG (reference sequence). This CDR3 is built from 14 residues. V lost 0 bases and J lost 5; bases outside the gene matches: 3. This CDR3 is CAWSVRDRGTEAFF. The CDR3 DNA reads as TGTGCCTGGAGTGTAAGGGACAGGGGAACTGAAGCTTTCTTT.

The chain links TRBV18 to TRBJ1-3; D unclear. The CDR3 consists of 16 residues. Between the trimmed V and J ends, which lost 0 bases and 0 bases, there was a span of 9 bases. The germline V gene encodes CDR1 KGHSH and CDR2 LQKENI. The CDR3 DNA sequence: TGTGCCAGCTCACCACCGTCTTTGAGCTCTGGAAACACCATATATTTT. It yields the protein CASSPPSLSSGNTIYF.

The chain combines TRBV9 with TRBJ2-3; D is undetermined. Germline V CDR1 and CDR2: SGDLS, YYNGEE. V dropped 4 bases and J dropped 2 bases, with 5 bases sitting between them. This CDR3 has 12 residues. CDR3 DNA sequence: TGTGCCAGCAGCCCTACCACAGATACGCAGTATTTT. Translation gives CASSPTTDTQYF.

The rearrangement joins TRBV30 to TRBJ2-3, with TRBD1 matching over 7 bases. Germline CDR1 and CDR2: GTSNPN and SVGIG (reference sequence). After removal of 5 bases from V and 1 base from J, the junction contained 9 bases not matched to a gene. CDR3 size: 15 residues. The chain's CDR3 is CAWGSIGQGTDTQYF. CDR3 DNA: TGTGCCTGGGGTTCAATTGGACAGGGCACAGATACGCAGTATTTT.

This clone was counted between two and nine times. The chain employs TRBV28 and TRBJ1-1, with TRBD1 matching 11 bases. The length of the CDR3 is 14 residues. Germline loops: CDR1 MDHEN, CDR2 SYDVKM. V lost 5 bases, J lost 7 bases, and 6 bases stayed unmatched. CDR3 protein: CASSLDRGLGEAFF. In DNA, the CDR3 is TGTGCCAGCAGTCTGGACAGGGGGCTCGGTGAAGCTTTCTTT.

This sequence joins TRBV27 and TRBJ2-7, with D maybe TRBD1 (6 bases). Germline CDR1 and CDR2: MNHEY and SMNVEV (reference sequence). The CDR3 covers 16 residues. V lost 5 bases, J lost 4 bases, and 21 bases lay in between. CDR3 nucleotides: TGTGCCAGCAGTCCACTCTCCCGGACAGAGCGATACGAGCAGTACTTC. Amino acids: CASSPLSRTERYEQYF.

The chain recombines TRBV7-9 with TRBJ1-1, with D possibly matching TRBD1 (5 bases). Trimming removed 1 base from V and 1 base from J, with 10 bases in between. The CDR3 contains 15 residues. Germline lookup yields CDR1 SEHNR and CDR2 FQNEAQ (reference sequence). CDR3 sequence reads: CASSLVGGENTEAFF. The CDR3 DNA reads TGTGCCAGCAGCTTAGTCGGGGGAGAGAACACTGAAGCTTTCTTT.

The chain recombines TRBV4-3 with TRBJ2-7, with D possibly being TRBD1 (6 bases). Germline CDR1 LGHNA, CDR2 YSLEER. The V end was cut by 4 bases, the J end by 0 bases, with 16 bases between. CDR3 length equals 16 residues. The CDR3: CASSRAGGTSSYEQYF. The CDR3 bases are TGCGCCAGCAGCCGAGCTGGTGGGACATCCTCCTACGAGCAGTACTTC.

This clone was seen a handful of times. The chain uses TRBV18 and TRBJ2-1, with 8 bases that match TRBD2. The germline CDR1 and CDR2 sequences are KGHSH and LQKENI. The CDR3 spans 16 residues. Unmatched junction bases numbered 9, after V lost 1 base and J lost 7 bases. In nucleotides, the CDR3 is TGTGCCAGCTCACCACTGACGGGAGGGCCGGGGAATGAGCAGTTCTTC. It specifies CASSPLTGGPGNEQFF.

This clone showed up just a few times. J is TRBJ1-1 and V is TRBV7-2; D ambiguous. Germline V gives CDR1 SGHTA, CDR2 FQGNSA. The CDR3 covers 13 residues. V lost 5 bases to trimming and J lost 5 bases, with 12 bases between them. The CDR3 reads CASSQVEGTEAFF. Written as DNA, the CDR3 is TGTGCCAGCAGCCAAGTGGAGGGAACTGAAGCTTTCTTT.

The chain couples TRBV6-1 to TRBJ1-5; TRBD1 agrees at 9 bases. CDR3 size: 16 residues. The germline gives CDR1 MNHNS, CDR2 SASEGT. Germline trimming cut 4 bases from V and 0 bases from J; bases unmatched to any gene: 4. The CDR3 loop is CASSGPGQGSNQPQHF. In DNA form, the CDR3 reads TGTGCCAGCAGTGGCCCGGGACAGGGTAGCAATCAGCCCCAGCATTTT.

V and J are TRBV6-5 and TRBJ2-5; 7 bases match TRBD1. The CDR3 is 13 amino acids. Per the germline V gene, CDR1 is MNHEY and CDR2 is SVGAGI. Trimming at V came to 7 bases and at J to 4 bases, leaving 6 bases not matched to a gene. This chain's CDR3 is CASTPTGRETQYF. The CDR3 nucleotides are TGTGCCAGCACCCCGACAGGGAGAGAGACCCAGTACTTC.

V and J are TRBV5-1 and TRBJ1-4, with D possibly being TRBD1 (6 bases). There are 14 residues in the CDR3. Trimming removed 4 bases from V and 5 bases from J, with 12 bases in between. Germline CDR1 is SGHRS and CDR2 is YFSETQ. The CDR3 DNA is TGCGCCAGCAGCCCGGACAGCCGAAATGAAAAACTGTTTTTT. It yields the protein CASSPDSRNEKLFF.

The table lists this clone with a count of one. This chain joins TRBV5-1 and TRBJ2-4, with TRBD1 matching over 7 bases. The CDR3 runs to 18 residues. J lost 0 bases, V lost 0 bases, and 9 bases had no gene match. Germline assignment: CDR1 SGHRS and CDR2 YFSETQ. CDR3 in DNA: TGCGCCAGCAGCTTGGGGACAGGAGGAAGCCTAGCCAAAAACATTCAGTACTTC. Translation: CASSLGTGGSLAKNIQYF.

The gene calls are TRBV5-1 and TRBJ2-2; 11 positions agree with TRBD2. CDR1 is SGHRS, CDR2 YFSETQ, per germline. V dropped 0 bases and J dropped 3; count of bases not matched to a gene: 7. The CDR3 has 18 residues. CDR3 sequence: CASSLVFSGRAYTGELFF. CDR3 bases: TGCGCCAGCAGCTTGGTGTTTAGCGGGAGGGCCTACACCGGGGAGCTGTTTTTT.

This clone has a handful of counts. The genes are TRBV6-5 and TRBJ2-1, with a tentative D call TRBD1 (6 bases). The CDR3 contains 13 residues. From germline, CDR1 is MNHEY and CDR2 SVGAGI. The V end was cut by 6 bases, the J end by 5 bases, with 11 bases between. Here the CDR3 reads CASSWGTNNEQFF. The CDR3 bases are TGTGCCAGCAGCTGGGGGACAAACAATGAGCAGTTCTTC.

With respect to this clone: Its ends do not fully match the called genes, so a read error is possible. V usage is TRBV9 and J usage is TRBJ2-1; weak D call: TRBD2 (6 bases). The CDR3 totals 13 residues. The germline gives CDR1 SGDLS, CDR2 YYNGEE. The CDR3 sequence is CASSPKGGGVKVF. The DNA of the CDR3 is TGTGCCAGCAGCCCCAAAGGCGGCGGGGTTAAGGTCTTC.

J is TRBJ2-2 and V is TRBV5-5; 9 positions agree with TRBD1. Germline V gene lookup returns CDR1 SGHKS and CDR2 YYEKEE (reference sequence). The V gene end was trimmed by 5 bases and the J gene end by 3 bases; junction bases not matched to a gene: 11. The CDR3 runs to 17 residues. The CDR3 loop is CASRPAGQGTDTGELFF. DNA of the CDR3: TGTGCCAGCAGACCTGCTGGACAGGGGACTGACACCGGGGAGCTGTTTTTT.

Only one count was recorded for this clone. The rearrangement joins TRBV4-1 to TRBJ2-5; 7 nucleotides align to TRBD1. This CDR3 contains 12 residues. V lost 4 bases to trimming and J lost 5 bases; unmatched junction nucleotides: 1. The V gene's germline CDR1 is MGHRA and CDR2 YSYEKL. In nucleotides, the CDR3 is TGCGCCAGCAGCCCGACAGGGGAGACCCAGTACTTC. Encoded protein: CASSPTGETQYF.

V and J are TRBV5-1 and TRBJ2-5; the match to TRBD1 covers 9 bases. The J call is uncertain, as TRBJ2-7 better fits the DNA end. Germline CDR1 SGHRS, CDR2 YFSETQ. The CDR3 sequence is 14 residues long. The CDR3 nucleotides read TGCGCCAGCAGCTTACGGACAGGGGTGGACGAGCAGTACTTC. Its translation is CASSLRTGVDEQYF.